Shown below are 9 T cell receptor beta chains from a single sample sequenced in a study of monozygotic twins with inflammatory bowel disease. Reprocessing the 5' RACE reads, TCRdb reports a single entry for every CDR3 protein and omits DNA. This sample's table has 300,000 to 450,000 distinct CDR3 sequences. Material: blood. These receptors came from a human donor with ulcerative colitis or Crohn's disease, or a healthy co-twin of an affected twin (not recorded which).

CDR3 protein: CASTQGPASGGPTAQYF. The chain has TRBV3-1 and TRBJ2-5; absent DNA, TCRdb's TRBD2 call cannot be checked. Germline V gene sequence: CDR1 LGHDT, CDR2 YNNKEL (reference sequence). This CDR3 has 17 amino acids.

The CDR3 loop is CSASGGQGRADEQFF. The V gene is TRBV20-1, the J gene TRBJ2-1; TCRdb's D gene call, TRBD1, goes unchecked for lack of DNA. CDR1 is DFQATT and CDR2 is SNEGSKA in the germline V gene (reference sequence). CDR3 length: 15 residues.

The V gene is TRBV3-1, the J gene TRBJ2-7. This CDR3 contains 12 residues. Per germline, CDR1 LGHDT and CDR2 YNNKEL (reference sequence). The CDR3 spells CASSQASYYLYF.

The CDR3 loop reads CASSLATPDTQYF. V usage is TRBV7-6 and J usage is TRBJ2-3. This CDR3 region has 13 residues. From germline, CDR1 is SGHVS and CDR2 FNYEAQ.

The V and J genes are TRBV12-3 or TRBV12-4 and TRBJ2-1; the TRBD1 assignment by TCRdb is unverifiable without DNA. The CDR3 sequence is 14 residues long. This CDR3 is CASSRTGSYNEQFF.

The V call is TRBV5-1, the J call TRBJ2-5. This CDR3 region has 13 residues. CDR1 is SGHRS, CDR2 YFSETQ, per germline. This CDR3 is CASSWDSQETQYF.

The CDR3 protein is CASGGGQAYNEQFF. The rearrangement links TRBV6-6 to TRBJ2-1; TCRdb's assignment of TRBD1 cannot be checked, as there is no DNA. CDR3 length: 14 residues. CDR1 and CDR2 (germline): MNHNY, SVGAGI (reference sequence).

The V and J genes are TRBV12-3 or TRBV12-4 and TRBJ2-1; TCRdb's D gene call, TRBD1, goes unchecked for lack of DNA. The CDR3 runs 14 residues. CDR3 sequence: CASSLGHIDNEQFF.

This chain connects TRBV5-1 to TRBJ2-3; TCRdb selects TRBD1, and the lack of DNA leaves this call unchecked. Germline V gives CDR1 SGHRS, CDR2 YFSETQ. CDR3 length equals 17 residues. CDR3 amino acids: CASSPDRGHTHTDTQYF.